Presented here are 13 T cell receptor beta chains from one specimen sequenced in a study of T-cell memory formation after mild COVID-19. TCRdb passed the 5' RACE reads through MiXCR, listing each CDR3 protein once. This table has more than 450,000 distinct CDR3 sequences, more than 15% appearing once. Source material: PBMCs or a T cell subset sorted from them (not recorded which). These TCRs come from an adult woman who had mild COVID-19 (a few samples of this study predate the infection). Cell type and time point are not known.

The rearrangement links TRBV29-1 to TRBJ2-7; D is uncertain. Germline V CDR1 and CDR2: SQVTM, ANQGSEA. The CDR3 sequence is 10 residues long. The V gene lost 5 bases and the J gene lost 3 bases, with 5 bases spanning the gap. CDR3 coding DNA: TGCAGCGTTTTGGACTACGAGCAGTACTTC. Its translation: CSVLDYEQYF.

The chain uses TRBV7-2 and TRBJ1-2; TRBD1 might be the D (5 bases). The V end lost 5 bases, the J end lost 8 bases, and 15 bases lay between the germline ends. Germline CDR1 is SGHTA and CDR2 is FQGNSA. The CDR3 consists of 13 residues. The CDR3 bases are TGTGCCAGCAGCCCTGTAGGGACCGGGGGCTACACCTTC. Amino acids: CASSPVGTGGYTF.

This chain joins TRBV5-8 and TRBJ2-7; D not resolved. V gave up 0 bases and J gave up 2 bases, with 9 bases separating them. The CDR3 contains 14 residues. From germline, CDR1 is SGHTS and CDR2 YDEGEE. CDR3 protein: CASSLGRLAYEQYF. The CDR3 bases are TGTGCCAGCAGCTTGGGTCGCCTGGCCTACGAGCAGTACTTC.

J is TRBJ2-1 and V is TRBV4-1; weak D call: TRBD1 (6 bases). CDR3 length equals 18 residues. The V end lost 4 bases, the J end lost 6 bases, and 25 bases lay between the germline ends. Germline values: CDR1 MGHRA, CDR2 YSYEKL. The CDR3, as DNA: TGCGCCAGCAGCCCCAGAGTTACCAGTTGGGCAGGGGTCAATGAGCAGTTCTTC. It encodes CASSPRVTSWAGVNEQFF.

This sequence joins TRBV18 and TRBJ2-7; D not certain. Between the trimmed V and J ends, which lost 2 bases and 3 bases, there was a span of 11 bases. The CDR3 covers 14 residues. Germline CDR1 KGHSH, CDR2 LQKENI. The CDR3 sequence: CASSPSSSVYEQYF. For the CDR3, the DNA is TGTGCCAGCTCACCATCCTCTAGTGTCTACGAGCAGTACTTC.

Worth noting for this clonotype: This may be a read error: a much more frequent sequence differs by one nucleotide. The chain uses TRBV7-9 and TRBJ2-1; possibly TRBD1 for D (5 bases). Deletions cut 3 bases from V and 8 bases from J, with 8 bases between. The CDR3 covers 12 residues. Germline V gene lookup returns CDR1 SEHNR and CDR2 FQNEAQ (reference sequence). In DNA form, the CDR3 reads TGTGCCAGCAGCTTCCGCAGGGATGAGCAGTTCTTC. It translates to CASSFRRDEQFF.

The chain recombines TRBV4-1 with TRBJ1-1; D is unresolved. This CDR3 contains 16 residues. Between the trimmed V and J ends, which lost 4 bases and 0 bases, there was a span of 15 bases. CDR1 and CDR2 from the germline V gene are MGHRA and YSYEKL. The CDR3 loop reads CASSLVETPMNTEAFF. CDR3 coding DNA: TGCGCCAGCAGCCTCGTCGAGACTCCCATGAACACTGAAGCTTTCTTT.

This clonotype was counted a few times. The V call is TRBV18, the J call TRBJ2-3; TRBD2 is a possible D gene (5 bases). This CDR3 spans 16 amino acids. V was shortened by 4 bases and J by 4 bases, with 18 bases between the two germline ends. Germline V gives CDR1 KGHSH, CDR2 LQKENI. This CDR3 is CASSRASRIGADTQYF. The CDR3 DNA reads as TGTGCCAGCTCACGCGCTAGCCGGATAGGAGCAGATACGCAGTATTTT.

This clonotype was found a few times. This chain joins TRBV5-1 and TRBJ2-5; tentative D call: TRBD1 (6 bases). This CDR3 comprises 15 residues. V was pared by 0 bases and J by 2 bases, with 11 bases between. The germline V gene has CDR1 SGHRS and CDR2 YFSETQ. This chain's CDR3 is CASSLVPDRQETQYF. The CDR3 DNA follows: TGCGCCAGCAGCTTGGTCCCTGACAGGCAAGAGACCCAGTACTTC.

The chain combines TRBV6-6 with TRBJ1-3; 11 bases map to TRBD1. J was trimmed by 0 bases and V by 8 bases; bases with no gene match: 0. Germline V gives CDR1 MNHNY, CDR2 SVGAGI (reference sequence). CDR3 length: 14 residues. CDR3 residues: CASGTGGSGNTIYF. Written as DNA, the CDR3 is TGTGCCAGCGGGACAGGGGGCTCTGGAAACACCATATATTTT.

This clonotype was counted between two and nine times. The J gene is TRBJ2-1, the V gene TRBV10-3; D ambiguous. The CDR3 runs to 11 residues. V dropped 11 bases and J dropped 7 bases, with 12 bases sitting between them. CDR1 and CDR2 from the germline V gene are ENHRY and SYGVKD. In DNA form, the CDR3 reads TGTGCCGCCTCTCGAGGTAATGAGCAGTTCTTC. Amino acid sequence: CAASRGNEQFF.

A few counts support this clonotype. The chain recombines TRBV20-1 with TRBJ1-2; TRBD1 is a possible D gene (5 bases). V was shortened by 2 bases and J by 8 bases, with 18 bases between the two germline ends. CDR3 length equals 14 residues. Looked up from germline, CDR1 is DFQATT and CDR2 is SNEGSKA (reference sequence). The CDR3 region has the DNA TGCAGTGCTAGAACCGCCGTAGGGGCCCAAGGCTACACCTTC. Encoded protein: CSARTAVGAQGYTF.

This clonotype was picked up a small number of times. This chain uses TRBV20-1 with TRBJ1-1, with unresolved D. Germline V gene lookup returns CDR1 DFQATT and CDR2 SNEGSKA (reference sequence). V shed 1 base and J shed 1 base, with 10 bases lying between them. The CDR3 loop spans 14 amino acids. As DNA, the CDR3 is TGCAGTGCTAGAGTTACCAGGTGGAACACTGAAGCTTTCTTT. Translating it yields CSARVTRWNTEAFF.